Each of the 4 T cell receptor beta chains below was sequenced from the same sample in a study of blood T cell repertoires in COVID-19. Clones were read by immunoSEQ multiplex PCR, and TCRdb kept only the in-frame ones, dropping some. Among approximately 430,000 clones listed, roughly 85% were seen once. What was sequenced was peripheral blood. These receptors all come from a woman younger than 45 with active or convalescent COVID-19.

The chain recombines TRBV6-2 or TRBV6-3 with TRBJ1-5; perhaps TRBD1 as D (5 bases). Deletions cut 6 bases from V and 2 bases from J, with 14 bases between. Germline-derived CDR1 and CDR2 are MNHEY and SVGEGT. This CDR3 comprises 15 residues. The CDR3 DNA follows: TGTGCCAGCAGCTGGGGGGGAGCTGGCAATCAGCCCCAGCATTTT. Amino acids: CASSWGGAGNQPQHF.

The chain joins TRBV19 to TRBJ2-5, with a possible D match to TRBD1 (6 bases). The CDR3 loop spans 16 amino acids. The germline V and J ends were trimmed by 3 bases and 0 bases, with 14 bases remaining between them. From germline, CDR1 is LNHDA and CDR2 SQIVND (reference sequence). CDR3 nucleotides: TGTGCCAGTAGTATTGGTGTCAGGGGCAACCAAGAGACCCAGTACTTC. It translates to CASSIGVRGNQETQYF.

The chain has TRBV11-3 and TRBJ2-2, with a tentative D call TRBD2 (5 bases). Germline CDR1 SGHNT, CDR2 YENEEA. The CDR3 has 15 residues. The germline V and J ends were trimmed by 5 bases and 1 base, with 11 bases remaining between them. The CDR3 sequence: CASSPRTLNTGELFF. The CDR3 coding sequence is TGTGCCAGCAGCCCGAGGACTCTGAACACCGGGGAGCTGTTTTTT. Full variable domain (rest looked up from reference TRBV11-3 and TRBJ2-2): EAGVVQSPRYKIIEKKQPVAFWCNPISGHNTLYWYLQNLGQGPELLIRYENEEAVDDSQLPKDRFSAERLKGVDSTLKIQPAELGDSAVYLCASSPRTLNTGELFFGEGSRLTVL.

This clone was seen a few times. The rearrangement links TRBV11-3 to TRBJ2-1, with TRBD1 matching over 11 bases. The CDR3 runs 17 residues. Germline CDR1 is SGHNT and CDR2 is YENEEA. The junction had 12 bases not matched to a gene; V was cut back by 1 base and J by 10 bases. The CDR3 is CASSLGPSRTGGMEQFF. The CDR3 DNA sequence: TGTGCCAGCAGCTTAGGGCCGTCAAGGACAGGGGGCATGGAGCAGTTCTTC.